The clone carrying this T cell receptor (beta chain) occurred many times. The antigen remains undetermined. Unique molecular identifiers were carried by the TCR beta cDNA libraries. TCRdb re-called the PCR reads through MiXCR, storing one row per CDR3 protein. The sample yields about 400,000 distinct CDR3 sequences, around 37% seen once. The germline V gene encodes CDR1 DFQATT and CDR2 SNEGSKA (reference sequence). There are 13 residues in the CDR3. Trimming stripped 6 bases from V and 3 bases from J, with 15 bases between. The entry originates in a study of post-analysis software for immune sequencing data. Whole-study findings and limits: Among five TRBV segments more frequent in patients than controls were TRBV5-6, TRBV5-1 and TRBV20-1.

V usage is TRBV20-1 and J usage is TRBJ2-7; unclear D gene. This TCR came from a girl aged 10 to 17 with multiple sclerosis. Sequencing was carried out using blood. The CDR3 DNA follows: TGCAGTGCCCACTCACTCCTCAGCTACGAGCAGTACTTC. It yields the protein CSAHSLLSYEQYF.